One and the same sample provided the 30 T cell receptor beta chains below, sequenced in a study of blood T cell repertoires in COVID-19. The protocol was immunoSEQ multiplex PCR, while the TCRdb copy is restricted to in-frame clones and leaves out a portion. The sample consists of 150,000 or so clones, around 89% of them appearing once. Input material: peripheral blood. These receptors all stem from a man between 18 and 35 years old with COVID-19, enrolled during active disease.

The CDR3: CASSSDRVSYGYTF. CDR3 coding DNA: TGTGCCAGCAGTTCCGACAGGGTGTCCTATGGCTACACCTTC. V and J are TRBV7-9 and TRBJ1-2, with 7 bases that match TRBD1. There are 14 residues in the CDR3. The ends lost 6 bases at V and 4 bases at J; junction bases unmatched: 8. CDR1 and CDR2 (germline): SEHNR, FQNEAQ (reference sequence). The full variable domain, in which reference TRBV7-9 and TRBJ1-2 provide the parts outside the CDR3, is DTGVSQNPRHKITKRGQNVTFRCDPISEHNRLYWYRQTLGQGPEFLTYFQNEAQLEKSRLLSDRFSAERPKGSFSTLEIQRTEQGDSAMYLCASSSDRVSYGYTFGSGTRLTVV.

This chain connects TRBV3-1 (or the pseudogene TRBV3-2) to TRBJ2-7; 11 positions agree with TRBD2. V trimming: 8 bases; J trimming: 3 bases; junction bases outside the gene matches: 0. Germline values: CDR1 LGHDT, CDR2 YNNKEL (reference sequence). The CDR3 has 12 residues. The CDR3 DNA reads TGTGCCAGCGGGACTAGCGGCTACGAGCAGTACTTC. Translation: CASGTSGYEQYF.

CDR3 bases: TGTGCCTGGAGTGGATACCAGGGGACCGGCAATCAGCCCCAGCATTTT. This translates into CAWSGYQGTGNQPQHF. The chain joins TRBV30 to TRBJ1-5; a possible D gene is TRBD1 (6 bases). The CDR3 sequence is 16 residues long. V shed 1 base and J shed 2 bases, with 15 bases lying between them. Germline V gives CDR1 GTSNPN, CDR2 SVGIG (reference sequence).

The rearrangement uses TRBV2 and TRBJ2-7; 8 bases map to TRBD1. Germline values: CDR1 SNHLY, CDR2 FYNNEI. V shed 7 bases and J 4 bases; nucleotides not matched to a gene: 9. The CDR3 runs to 14 residues. CDR3 protein: CASTRQGLGYEQYF. CDR3 DNA: TGTGCCAGCACCCGACAGGGGTTGGGATACGAGCAGTACTTC.

The rearrangement joins TRBV5-5 to TRBJ2-3, with D perhaps TRBD2 (5 bases). CDR1 SGHKS and CDR2 YYEKEE come from the germline V gene (reference sequence). The V end lost 5 bases, the J end lost 0 bases, and 16 bases lay between the germline ends. The CDR3 covers 16 residues. The CDR3, as DNA: TGTGCCAGCAGAATGCACCCTAGCAGTAGCACAGATACGCAGTATTTT. Protein product: CASRMHPSSSTDTQYF.

The chain recombines TRBV19 with TRBJ2-7, with 15 nucleotides matching TRBD2. The J segment lost 3 bases and the V segment lost 4 bases, leaving 4 bases of the junction unmatched. This CDR3 comprises 16 residues. Germline-derived CDR1 and CDR2 are LNHDA and SQIVND (reference sequence). The CDR3 spells CASSKGLAGGRYEQYF. CDR3 sequence (DNA): TGTGCCAGTAGTAAGGGACTAGCGGGAGGTCGCTACGAGCAGTACTTC.

The V gene is TRBV7-2, the J gene TRBJ2-7; 9 positions agree with TRBD2. CDR1 SGHTA and CDR2 FQGNSA come from the germline V gene. V lost 5 bases, J lost 6 bases, and 11 bases stayed unmatched. CDR3 size: 15 residues. Here the CDR3 reads CASSLRGGARREQYF. CDR3 DNA: TGTGCCAGCAGCCTGCGGGGGGGGGCTCGGCGCGAGCAGTACTTC.

A few counts support this clone. The chain is built from TRBV28 and TRBJ1-6; 7 nucleotides agree with TRBD1. With V trimmed by 3 bases and J by 7 bases, 6 bases remained unmatched. The germline V gene has CDR1 MDHEN and CDR2 SYDVKM. This CDR3 comprises 15 residues. The CDR3 nucleotides are TGTGCCAGCAGTTTGATGGCAGGGGGAAATTCACCCCTCCACTTT. Its translation: CASSLMAGGNSPLHF.

The gene calls are TRBV28 and TRBJ1-6; 7 positions agree with TRBD1. The germline V gene has CDR1 MDHEN and CDR2 SYDVKM. The ends lost 9 bases at V and 7 bases at J; junction bases unmatched: 6. The CDR3 loop spans 13 amino acids. Here the CDR3 DNA reads TGTGCCAGTACTCAGGGGGGAAATTCACCCCTCCACTTT. This encodes CASTQGGNSPLHF.

V and J are TRBV11-2 and TRBJ1-6, with D uncertain. From germline, CDR1 is SGHAT and CDR2 FQNNGV. The CDR3 is 14 amino acids. With 6 bases removed from V and 7 bases from J, the gap between germline ends came to 13 bases. CDR3 bases: TGTGCCAGCAGGTTACTGTCAGGAAATTCACCCCTCCACTTT. This sequence encodes CASRLLSGNSPLHF.

The chain joins TRBV18 to TRBJ2-1; tentative D call: TRBD1 (5 bases). CDR3 length: 15 residues. Deletions cut 5 bases from V and 4 bases from J, with 15 bases between. Germline CDR1 is KGHSH and CDR2 is LQKENI. The CDR3, as DNA: TGTGCCAGCTCATCTATCACTGACAGATACAATGAGCAGTTCTTC. This translates into CASSSITDRYNEQFF.

This chain uses TRBV24-1 with TRBJ2-1; 7 bases map to TRBD1. CDR3 length: 16 residues. V lost 4 bases and J lost 8; bases outside the gene matches: 13. Germline CDR1 is KGHDR and CDR2 is SFDVKD. The CDR3 loop is CATSDPSKGAKDEQFF. DNA of the CDR3: TGTGCCACCAGTGACCCTTCAAAGGGGGCCAAGGATGAGCAGTTCTTC.

This clone was observed once. The CDR3 DNA reads as TGTGCCAGCAGCCCTCCGGGACAGGGGAGACACGAGCAGTACTTC. This gives the protein CASSPPGQGRHEQYF. This sequence joins TRBV7-8 and TRBJ2-7; 10 bases fit TRBD1. Germline V gene lookup returns CDR1 SGHVS and CDR2 FQNEAQ. The CDR3 is 15 amino acids. V lost 5 bases and J lost 5; bases outside the gene matches: 9.

The gene calls are TRBV6-6 and TRBJ1-5; 7 nucleotides match TRBD1. Germline V gene data show CDR1 as MNHNY and CDR2 as SVGAGI (reference sequence). The junction had 5 bases not matched to a gene; V was cut back by 6 bases and J by 0 bases. This CDR3 region has 15 residues. CDR3 loop: CASRRDSYSNQPQHF. The CDR3 DNA follows: TGTGCCAGCAGACGGGACAGTTATAGCAATCAGCCCCAGCATTTT.

The gene calls are TRBV15 and TRBJ1-2; no definite D call. V was clipped by 0 bases and J by 4 bases, with 12 bases between them. Germline values: CDR1 LNHNV, CDR2 YYDKDF (reference sequence). The CDR3 consists of 15 residues. This CDR3 reads CATSRDMGVGYGYTF. The CDR3 DNA sequence: TGTGCCACCAGCAGAGATATGGGAGTGGGCTATGGCTACACCTTC.

J is TRBJ2-1 and V is TRBV6-2 or TRBV6-3; D might be TRBD2 (5 bases). Germline CDR1 is MNHEY and CDR2 is SVGEGT. This CDR3 has 15 residues. Trimming took 6 bases from V and 2 from J, leaving 14 bases between them. CDR3 nucleotides: TGTGCCAGCAGCTTCGTCGGGAACCCCTACAATGAGCAGTTCTTC. Protein product: CASSFVGNPYNEQFF.

The chain employs TRBV7-9 and TRBJ2-3, with 10 positions matching TRBD1. Germline-derived CDR1 and CDR2 are SEHNR and FQNEAQ (reference sequence). V gave up 2 bases and J gave up 2 bases; unmatched junction bases: 7. The CDR3 covers 17 residues. The CDR3 DNA reads TGTGCCAGCAGCTTAAGGGCGGGACAGGGGATCACAGATACGCAGTATTTT. Protein sequence: CASSLRAGQGITDTQYF.

The chain has TRBV19 and TRBJ1-2; D unresolved. Germline CDR1 and CDR2: LNHDA and SQIVND (reference sequence). This CDR3 has 15 amino acids. V was clipped by 6 bases and J by 4 bases, with 18 bases between them. CDR3 nucleotides: TGTGCCAGTAGGCTTGCCGGGAGCCAACTCTATGGCTACACCTTC. Amino acids: CASRLAGSQLYGYTF.

This chain connects TRBV27 to TRBJ2-4, with 7 bases aligning to TRBD1. Germline CDR1 and CDR2: MNHEY and SMNVEV (reference sequence). The CDR3 runs 15 residues. J was trimmed by 4 bases and V by 5 bases; bases with no gene match: 8. This chain's CDR3 is CASSQTRTGKNIQYF. The DNA of the CDR3 is TGTGCCAGCAGTCAAACCCGGACAGGAAAAAACATTCAGTACTTC.

The chain links TRBV4-1 to TRBJ2-3; D is perhaps TRBD2 (5 bases). Germline CDR1 MGHRA, CDR2 YSYEKL. The CDR3 runs to 15 residues. V was clipped by 3 bases and J by 1 base, with 11 bases between them. DNA of the CDR3: TGCGCCAGCAGCCAGGCGGGCGCCCGCACAGATACGCAGTATTTT. Protein product: CASSQAGARTDTQYF.

This clone occurred once. This chain links TRBV5-1 with TRBJ1-2; possible D gene TRBD1, 5 bases. The CDR3 has 14 residues. Trimming cost V 6 bases and J 4 bases, with 16 bases left between them. Germline CDR1 reads SGHRS; CDR2 reads YFSETQ. The CDR3 sequence is CASTPQAGRYGYTF. The CDR3 nucleotides are TGCGCCAGCACCCCGCAGGCAGGGCGCTATGGCTACACCTTC. The full variable domain, completed using reference TRBV5-1 and TRBJ1-2, is KAGVTQTPRYLIKTRGQQVTLSCSPISGHRSVSWYQQTPGQGLQFLFEYFSETQRNKGNFPGRFSGRQFSNSRSEMNVSTLELGDSALYLCASTPQAGRYGYTFGSGTRLTVV.

This clone was found a few times. The chain carries TRBV3-1 (or the pseudogene TRBV3-2) and TRBJ1-5, with D hard to call. Germline CDR1 and CDR2: LGHDT and YNNKEL (reference sequence). With 1 base removed from V and 5 bases from J, the gap between germline ends came to 6 bases. The CDR3 totals 13 residues. CDR3 coding DNA: TGTGCCAGCAGCCAAGGGAGCTATCAGCCCCAGCATTTT. Protein product: CASSQGSYQPQHF.

The chain links TRBV28 to TRBJ2-2; 8 bases are a match to TRBD1. Germline loops: CDR1 MDHEN, CDR2 SYDVKM. The J segment lost 5 bases and the V segment lost 5 bases, leaving 4 bases of the junction unmatched. CDR3 length: 14 amino acids. CDR3 amino acids: CASSTTGATGELFF. The DNA of the CDR3 is TGTGCCAGCAGTACGACAGGGGCGACCGGGGAGCTGTTTTTT.

This chain links TRBV24-1 with TRBJ2-2; D is possibly TRBD2 (5 bases). Trimming left V 4 bases short and J 1 base short, with 9 bases between. The CDR3 contains 15 residues. CDR1 is KGHDR, CDR2 SFDVKD, per germline. CDR3 residues: CATSDLRENTGELFF. The CDR3 DNA is TGTGCCACCAGTGACCTCCGGGAGAACACCGGGGAGCTGTTTTTT.

The rearrangement uses TRBV12-3 or TRBV12-4 and TRBJ2-7; the D is unclear. The V end lost 7 bases, the J end lost 5 bases, and 15 bases lay between the germline ends. The length of the CDR3 is 13 residues. The CDR3 loop is CASILAAGHEQYF. The CDR3 region has the DNA TGTGCCAGCATTCTCGCTGCTGGCCACGAGCAGTACTTC.

The V gene is TRBV18, the J gene TRBJ1-3; D unclear. This CDR3 has 14 residues. V was trimmed by 2 bases and J by 4 bases, leaving 9 bases between them. The germline V gene encodes CDR1 KGHSH and CDR2 LQKENI. The CDR3 nucleotides read TGTGCCAGCTCACCATGGTTGCAGGGAAACACCATATATTTT. As protein: CASSPWLQGNTIYF.

This chain connects TRBV20-1 to TRBJ2-1, with 13 bases fitting TRBD2. The CDR3 loop spans 15 amino acids. The V segment lost 3 bases and the J segment 9 bases; nucleotides outside the gene matches: 8. Germline V lookup: CDR1 DFQATT, CDR2 SNEGSKA (reference sequence). The CDR3 nucleotides are TGCAGTGCTAGTCCCTGGACTAGCGGGAGAGGTGAGCAGTTCTTC. It specifies CSASPWTSGRGEQFF.

This clone was detected once. This chain joins TRBV4-3 and TRBJ2-1; 10 nucleotides match TRBD1. V shed 0 bases, J shed 4 bases, and the junction held 6 bases outside the gene matches. The CDR3 is 17 amino acids. The germline gives CDR1 LGHNA, CDR2 YSLEER. The CDR3 bases are TGCGCCAGCAGCCAAGATCGGGACAGGGGTTTGTACAATGAGCAGTTCTTC. This translates into CASSQDRDRGLYNEQFF.

The chain has TRBV6-5 and TRBJ2-5; D gene ambiguous. Deletions cut 5 bases from V and 3 bases from J, with 13 bases between. The CDR3 extends over 14 amino acids. CDR1 is MNHEY and CDR2 is SVGAGI in the germline V gene. CDR3 protein: CASSPPGFKETQYF. CDR3 DNA: TGTGCCAGCAGTCCACCGGGTTTCAAAGAGACCCAGTACTTC.

CDR3 coding DNA: TGTGCCAGTAGCCTGGACAGGGGCACTGAAGCTTTCTTT. It translates to CASSLDRGTEAFF. V and J are TRBV19 and TRBJ1-1, with 9 bases aligning to TRBD1. CDR3 length equals 13 residues. J was trimmed by 4 bases and V by 6 bases; bases with no gene match: 3. In germline, CDR1 is LNHDA, CDR2 SQIVND (reference sequence).